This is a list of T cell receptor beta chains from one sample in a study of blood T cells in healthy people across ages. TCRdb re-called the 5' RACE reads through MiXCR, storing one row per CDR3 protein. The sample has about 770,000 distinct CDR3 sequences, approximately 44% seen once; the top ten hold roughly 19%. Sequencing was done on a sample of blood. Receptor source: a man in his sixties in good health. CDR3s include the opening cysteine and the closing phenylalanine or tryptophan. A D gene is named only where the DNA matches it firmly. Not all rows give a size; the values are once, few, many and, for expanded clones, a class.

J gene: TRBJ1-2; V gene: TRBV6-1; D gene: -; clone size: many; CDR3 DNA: TGTGCCAGCAGTGCGGAACTTTATGGCTACACCTTC; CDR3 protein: CASSAELYGYTF
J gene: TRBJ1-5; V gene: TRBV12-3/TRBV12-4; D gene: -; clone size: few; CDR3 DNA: TGTGCCAGCAGTTTCTCTCAGCCCCAGCATTTT; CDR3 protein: CASSFSQPQHF
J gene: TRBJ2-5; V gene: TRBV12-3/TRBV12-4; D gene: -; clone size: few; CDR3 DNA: TGTGCCAGCAGTTTGGGGGGAGCGGCGACCCAGTACTTC; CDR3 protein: CASSLGGAATQYF
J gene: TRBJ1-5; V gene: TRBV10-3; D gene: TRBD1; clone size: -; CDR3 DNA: TGTGCCATCAGAGGACAGGAAAATCAGCCCCAGCATTTT; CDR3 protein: CAIRGQENQPQHF
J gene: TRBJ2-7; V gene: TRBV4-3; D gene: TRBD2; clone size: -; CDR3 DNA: TGCGCCAGCAGCCCATCTAGCGGGGGGGCCGGGTCCTACGAGCAGTACTTC; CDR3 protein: CASSPSSGGAGSYEQYF
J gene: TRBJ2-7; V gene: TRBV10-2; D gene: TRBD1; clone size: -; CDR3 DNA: TGCGCCAGCACCGCGGACAGGGGCTCCTACGAGCAGTACTTC; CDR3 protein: CASTADRGSYEQYF
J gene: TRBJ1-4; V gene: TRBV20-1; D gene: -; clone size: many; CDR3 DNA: TGCAGTGCTAGACCTCCCGGGGTTGATGAAAAACTGTTTTTT; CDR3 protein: CSARPPGVDEKLFF
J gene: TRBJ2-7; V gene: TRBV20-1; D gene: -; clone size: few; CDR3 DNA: TGCAGTGCTAGAAAAGGGGCGGTCTACGAGCAGTACTTC; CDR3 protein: CSARKGAVYEQYF
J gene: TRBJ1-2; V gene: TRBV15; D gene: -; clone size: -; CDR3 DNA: TGTGCCACCAGCACTAGACAGGCTAACTATGGCTACACCTTC; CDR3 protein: CATSTRQANYGYTF
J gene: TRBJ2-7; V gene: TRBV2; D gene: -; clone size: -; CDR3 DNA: TGTGCCAGCAGTGAACACAGGGATATAAGATACGAGCAGTACTTC; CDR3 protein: CASSEHRDIRYEQYF
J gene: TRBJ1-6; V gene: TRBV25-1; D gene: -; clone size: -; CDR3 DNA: TGTGCCAGCGCCGCCGGGAGCTCCTATAATTCACCCCTCCACTTT; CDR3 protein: CASAAGSSYNSPLHF
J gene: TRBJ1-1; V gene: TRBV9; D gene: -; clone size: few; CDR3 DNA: TGTGCCAGCTCCTGGGGGACGAACACTGAAGCTTTCTTT; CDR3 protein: CASSWGTNTEAFF
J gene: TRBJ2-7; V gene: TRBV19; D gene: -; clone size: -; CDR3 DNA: TGTGCCAGTAGTAAAGGCTTCTCCTACGAGCAGTACTTC; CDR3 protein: CASSKGFSYEQYF
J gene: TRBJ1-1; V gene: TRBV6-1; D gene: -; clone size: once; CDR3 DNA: TGTGCCAGCAGTGACGGGACCGGTTCGAACACTGAAGCTTTCTTT; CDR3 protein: CASSDGTGSNTEAFF
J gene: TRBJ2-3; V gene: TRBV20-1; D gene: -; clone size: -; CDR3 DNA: TGCAGTGCTAGTGGTGTGGTAGCACATCACCCTAGCACAGGTACGCAGTATTTT; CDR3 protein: CSASGVVAHHPSTGTQYF
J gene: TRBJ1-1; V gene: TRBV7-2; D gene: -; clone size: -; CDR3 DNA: TGTGCCAGCAGCCCTAGGTATCAGGGGACGAACACTGAAGCTTTCTTT; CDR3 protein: CASSPRYQGTNTEAFF
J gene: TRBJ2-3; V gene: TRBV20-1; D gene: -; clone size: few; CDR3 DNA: TGCAGTGCTAGACAAGGACTAAGGCCCACAGATACGCAGTATTTT; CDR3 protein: CSARQGLRPTDTQYF
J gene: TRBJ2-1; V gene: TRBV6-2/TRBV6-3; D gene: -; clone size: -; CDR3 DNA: TGTGCCAGCAGACCCACATCACAGGACAATGAGCGGTTCTTC; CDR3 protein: CASRPTSQDNERFF
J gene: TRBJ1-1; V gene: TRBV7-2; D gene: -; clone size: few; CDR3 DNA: TGTGCCAGCAGCTTCTTGCGACAGAACACTGAAGCTTTCTTT; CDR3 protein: CASSFLRQNTEAFF
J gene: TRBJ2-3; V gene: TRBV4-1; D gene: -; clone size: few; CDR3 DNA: TGCGCCAGCAGCCAAGTGGGGCGGGGATACACAGATACGCAGTATTTT; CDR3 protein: CASSQVGRGYTDTQYF
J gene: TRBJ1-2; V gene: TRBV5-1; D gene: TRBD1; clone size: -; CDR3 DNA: TGCGCCAGCAGCTTGGACACAGGGGGCGGAGGCTACACCTTC; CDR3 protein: CASSLDTGGGGYTF
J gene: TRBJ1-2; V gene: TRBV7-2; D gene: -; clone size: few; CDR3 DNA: TGTGCCAGCAGCTTAGTGGGAGGAGAGGATTACTATGGCTACACCTTC; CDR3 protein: CASSLVGGEDYYGYTF